The present TCR beta chain was sequenced within a study of blood T cell repertoires in COVID-19 (TCRdb year 2020). General notes on the study: Samples from collaborators originated in the United States, Italy and Spain and spanned both the acute and convalescent phases of COVID-19. The material from the prospective study consisted of cDNA or gDNA derived from T cells, B-cell-depleted T cells, or PBMCs. The dataset comprised deeply sampled blood TCRbeta repertoires from subjects exposed to, actively infected with, or recovered from COVID-19. The repertoires were released in a freely available public database meant as a resource for research on the immune response to SARS-CoV-2. The samples were drawn from two sources: the first 160 participants of the ongoing ImmuneRACE study, and 950 to 1,500 subjects contributed by 6 global collaborators. Sample metadata almost always included a de-identified subject ID, COVID-19 status, age in years and sex. Where available, HLA class I and class II types were obtained from metadata supplied by the sample provider rather than from assay-based typing.

Study-wide findings and limitations: Clinical and demographic metadata were provided uncurated, with the amount varying by source and participant.

The collaborating institutions used their own protocols to collect whole blood in K2EDTA tubes. For TCRbeta analysis, collaborators shipped samples in one of three forms: frozen whole blood, isolated PBMCs, or DNA extracted from either of those sample types. The immunoSEQ Assay, a bias-controlled multiplex PCR, was used to amplify TCRbeta CDR3 regions from genomic DNA. The authors' pipeline ran thus. Within the assay, amplification of reference gene primers was used to estimate how many nucleated cells each sample contained. Sequence reads were collapsed and filtered to measure the absolute abundance of every unique TCRbeta CDR3 rearrangement. Productive Simpson clonality was computed per sample as the square root of Simpson's diversity index over productive rearrangements. In its TCRdb copy, this immuneACCESS table keeps in-frame sequences only and misses some clones. Where compared with another copy, unresolved V genes explain less than half of these, and the others have no known cause. V, J and clone size are those of that table, while D and trimming were read from the DNA. Across this sample there are around 180,000 clones, with approximately 87% seen only once. The ten largest clonotypes hold less than 25% of the sample.

On this clone itself: Its antigen is unknown. Base qualities are not provided; no much larger clone lies one nucleotide away.

From the cysteine up to the phenylalanine, the CDR3 has a length of 12 residues. Only the CDR3 region is kept as DNA, spanning 36 bases read in frame from base 1. The V end loses 4 bases and the J end loses 8 bases, and a stretch of 7 bases separates them. The CDR1 and CDR2 encoded by the germline V gene are SGDLS and YYNGEE. Source material: peripheral blood. The V and J genes are TRBV9 and TRBJ1-6, with no D gene named confidently. The sequence was obtained from a man aged 70 or older with active or convalescent COVID-19. The nucleotides are TGTGCCAGCAGCACCGAGGATTCACCCCTCCACTTT. Its product reads: CASSTEDSPLHF. The CDR3, completed at both ends by the reference TRBV9 and TRBJ1-6 genes, gives the full variable domain DSGVTQTPKHLITATGQRVTLRCSPRSGDLSVYWYQQSLDQGLQFLIQYYNGEERAKGNILERFSAQQFPDLHSELNLSSLELGDSALYFCASSTEDSPLHFGNGTRLTVT.